The 28 T cell receptor beta chains listed next were all sequenced from one sample in a study of blood T cell repertoires in COVID-19. TCRdb's table, derived via immunoSEQ multiplex PCR, lists solely in-frame clones and lacks some. The sample records about 190,000 clones, about nine tenths being singletons. Input material: peripheral blood. These receptors were obtained from a man between 40 and 49 years old with acute or convalescent COVID-19.

The V gene is TRBV30, the J gene TRBJ1-3; TRBD1 agrees at 10 bases. The V and J ends lost 5 bases and 2 bases, in that order; junction bases with no gene match: 3. Germline loops: CDR1 GTSNPN, CDR2 SVGIG (reference sequence). The CDR3 spans 14 residues. In nucleotides, the CDR3 is TGTGCCTGGTCCGGGACAGGGGCTGGAAACACCATATATTTT. Amino acid sequence: CAWSGTGAGNTIYF.

This rearrangement joins TRBV3-1 (or the pseudogene TRBV3-2) to TRBJ2-5; 7 bases align to TRBD2. V was pared by 0 bases and J by 4 bases, with 8 bases of the junction left unmatched. CDR1 and CDR2 from the germline V gene are LGHDT and YNNKEL (reference sequence). This CDR3 contains 16 residues. The CDR3 nucleotides are TGTGCCAGCAGCCAAGATACCGGCGGGGGTGGAGAGACCCAGTACTTC. Translating it yields CASSQDTGGGGETQYF.

The chain employs TRBV6-5 and TRBJ2-1, with D perhaps TRBD2 (5 bases). The germline V gene has CDR1 MNHEY and CDR2 SVGAGI. The V end was cut by 8 bases, the J end by 9 bases, with 17 bases between. The CDR3 covers 13 residues. The CDR3 DNA follows: TGTGCCAGCCCCGAGCCGGGGTTAGGTGAGCAGTTCTTC. Amino acids: CASPEPGLGEQFF.

This sequence joins TRBV7-9 and TRBJ1-2, with 8 bases lining up with TRBD1. This CDR3 is built from 14 residues. The junction had 5 bases not matched to a gene; V was cut back by 5 bases and J by 3 bases. In germline, CDR1 is SEHNR, CDR2 FQNEAQ (reference sequence). The CDR3 spells CASSENRGDYGYTF. In nucleotides, the CDR3 is TGTGCCAGCAGCGAAAACAGGGGGGACTATGGCTACACCTTC.

This clone was found once. The chain uses TRBV6-5 and TRBJ2-7; perhaps TRBD2 as D (7 bases). The CDR3 is 14 residues long. With 6 bases removed from V and 3 bases from J, the gap between germline ends came to 15 bases. From germline, CDR1 is MNHEY and CDR2 SVGAGI. CDR3: CASRRGGGDYEQYF. The CDR3 nucleotides are TGTGCCAGCAGAAGGGGAGGGGGAGACTACGAGCAGTACTTC.

A single count supports this clone. The chain recombines TRBV7-9 with TRBJ2-1; the D gene is possibly TRBD1 (5 bases). The V end was cut by 3 bases, the J end by 8 bases, with 17 bases between. The germline V gene has CDR1 SEHNR and CDR2 FQNEAQ (reference sequence). The CDR3 is 15 residues long. CDR3 in amino acids: CASSLGQGKIDEQFF. DNA for the CDR3: TGTGCCAGCAGCTTGGGGCAGGGTAAGATCGATGAGCAGTTCTTC.

CDR3 in DNA: TGTGCCAGTAGGCCCAGGGGTAGGGATCATCATGGTGGCTACACCTTC. Its protein is CASRPRGRDHHGGYTF. J is TRBJ1-2 and V is TRBV19; tentatively, D is TRBD1 (6 bases). Trimming left V 6 bases short and J 7 bases short, with 24 bases between. The CDR3 is made up of 16 amino acids. Germline-derived CDR1 and CDR2 are LNHDA and SQIVND (reference sequence).

V and J are TRBV5-4 and TRBJ1-1, with D maybe TRBD1 (5 bases). Germline V gene lookup returns CDR1 SGHNT and CDR2 YYREEE (reference sequence). Trimming took 7 bases from V and 0 from J, leaving 10 bases between them. The length of the CDR3 is 13 residues. The CDR3 reads CASSDSLNTEAFF. CDR3 in DNA: TGTGCCAGCTCCGACAGTTTGAACACTGAAGCTTTCTTT.

This clone was observed a handful of times. This chain uses TRBV27 with TRBJ1-6; 7 bases agree with TRBD1. The V segment lost 6 bases and the J segment 8 bases; nucleotides outside the gene matches: 19. The CDR3 contains 18 residues. The germline CDR1 and CDR2 sequences are MNHEY and SMNVEV (reference sequence). The CDR3 bases are TGTGCCAGCAGCCAATCTCGCGACAGGGTCACACGGGATTCACCCCTCCACTTT. It codes for CASSQSRDRVTRDSPLHF.

The chain is built from TRBV5-1 and TRBJ2-7, with 15 bases aligning to TRBD2. Germline V gene lookup returns CDR1 SGHRS and CDR2 YFSETQ. With 3 bases clipped from V and 0 bases from J, the junction kept 10 bases outside the gene matches. This CDR3 is built from 19 residues. The CDR3 bases are TGCGCCAGCAGCTCCTCTGGGGGACTAGCGGGGGGCAACTCCTACGAGCAGTACTTC. This codes for CASSSSGGLAGGNSYEQYF. The full variable domain, rest sourced from reference TRBV5-1 and TRBJ2-7, is KAGVTQTPRYLIKTRGQQVTLSCSPISGHRSVSWYQQTPGQGLQFLFEYFSETQRNKGNFPGRFSGRQFSNSRSEMNVSTLELGDSALYLCASSSSGGLAGGNSYEQYFGPGTRLTVT.

The J gene is TRBJ1-4, the V gene TRBV6-2 or TRBV6-3; 7 bases match TRBD1. Germline V gene data show CDR1 as MNHEY and CDR2 as SVGEGT. The CDR3 extends over 13 amino acids. After removal of 5 bases from V and 8 bases from J, the junction contained 5 bases not matched to a gene. The CDR3, as DNA: TGTGCCAGCAGTGAGACAGGGTACGAAAAACTGTTTTTT. It yields the protein CASSETGYEKLFF.

The chain combines TRBV13 with TRBJ1-1; perhaps TRBD1 as D (5 bases). The CDR3 extends over 14 amino acids. From germline, CDR1 is PRHDT and CDR2 FYEKMQ (reference sequence). V was pared by 5 bases and J by 4 bases, with 14 bases between. CDR3 protein: CASSTTTDRTEAFF. In DNA, the CDR3 is TGTGCCAGCAGCACGACGACAGATCGCACTGAAGCTTTCTTT.

This chain links TRBV5-6 with TRBJ1-5; 12 bases fit TRBD1. V gave up 4 bases and J gave up 4 bases; unmatched junction bases: 9. This CDR3 contains 17 residues. CDR1 is SGHDT, CDR2 YYEEEE, per germline. The CDR3 loop is CASSRRGQGAWNQPQHF. DNA of the CDR3: TGTGCCAGCAGCCGGAGGGGACAGGGGGCATGGAATCAGCCCCAGCATTTT.

J is TRBJ1-6 and V is TRBV7-9; 9 bases are a match to TRBD1. V lost 5 bases, J lost 9 bases, and 17 bases stayed unmatched. Germline V gene data show CDR1 as SEHNR and CDR2 as FQNEAQ (reference sequence). The CDR3 runs to 18 residues. Written as DNA, the CDR3 is TGTGCCAGCAGCCCGTCGGGACAGGGTCATATTCGCGGTTCACCCCTCCACTTT. This sequence encodes CASSPSGQGHIRGSPLHF.

V usage is TRBV4-2 and J usage is TRBJ2-5, with 13 bases fitting TRBD2. This CDR3 has 17 residues. Trimming at V came to 3 bases and at J to 1 base, leaving 5 bases not matched to a gene. From germline, CDR1 is LGHNA and CDR2 YNFKEQ. The CDR3 sequence: CASSHVGTSGVQETQYF. For the CDR3, the DNA is TGTGCCAGCAGCCACGTCGGGACTAGCGGGGTCCAAGAGACCCAGTACTTC.

The J gene is TRBJ2-7, the V gene TRBV7-8, with 11 bases fitting TRBD2. The CDR3 extends over 16 amino acids. CDR1 SGHVS and CDR2 FQNEAQ come from the germline V gene. The V gene end was trimmed by 6 bases and the J gene end by 10 bases; junction bases not matched to a gene: 17. Here the CDR3 reads CASSQGRGTSGLEQYF. DNA for the CDR3: TGTGCCAGCAGTCAAGGGAGGGGGACTAGCGGCTTAGAACAGTACTTC.

The chain recombines TRBV28 with TRBJ1-4, with TRBD1 as a possible D gene (5 bases). V lost 5 bases and J 3 bases, leaving 7 bases between the germline ends. Germline V CDR1 and CDR2: MDHEN, SYDVKM. CDR3 size: 13 residues. DNA for the CDR3: TGTGCCAGCAGTCCAGGGTCTAATGAAAAACTGTTTTTT. Its translation: CASSPGSNEKLFF.

The chain recombines TRBV30 with TRBJ1-2; 8 bases fit TRBD1. This CDR3 spans 11 amino acids. Germline CDR1 and CDR2: GTSNPN and SVGIG (reference sequence). The junction had 1 base not matched to a gene; V was cut back by 2 bases and J by 8 bases. Written as DNA, the CDR3 is TGTGCCTGGAGTCCAGGGGGCGGCTACACCTTC. It yields the protein CAWSPGGGYTF.

Only a few counts were recorded for this clone. The chain links TRBV2 to TRBJ1-5; D call uncertain. CDR3 length: 15 residues. V gave up 5 bases and J gave up 7 bases, with 18 bases separating them. Germline CDR1 and CDR2: SNHLY and FYNNEI. The CDR3 nucleotides read TGTGCCAGCAGTCGAAGGGAGGCAGTCGGGCAGCCCCAGCATTTT. It yields the protein CASSRREAVGQPQHF.

The rearrangement joins TRBV28 to TRBJ2-5; D uncertain. This CDR3 contains 13 residues. Trimming took off 2 bases at V and 2 bases at J, with 6 bases between the two ends. Per germline, CDR1 MDHEN and CDR2 SYDVKM. In nucleotides, the CDR3 is TGTGCCAGCAGTTTAACGGTTCAAGAGACCCAGTACTTC. Translated: CASSLTVQETQYF.

The J gene is TRBJ2-2, the V gene TRBV3-1 (or the pseudogene TRBV3-2); 12 nucleotides align to TRBD2. Germline trimming cut 3 bases from V and 5 bases from J; bases unmatched to any gene: 7. Germline V gene data show CDR1 as LGHDT and CDR2 as YNNKEL (reference sequence). This CDR3 is built from 17 residues. The CDR3 coding sequence is TGTGCCAGCAGCCAGCTAGCGGGGGGGCTGGGAACCGGGGAGCTGTTTTTT. As protein: CASSQLAGGLGTGELFF.

The chain couples TRBV19 to TRBJ1-2; TRBD1 matches at 8 bases. V was pared by 6 bases and J by 0 bases, with 6 bases of the junction left unmatched. Germline V gene sequence: CDR1 LNHDA, CDR2 SQIVND (reference sequence). The CDR3 runs to 15 residues. The CDR3 DNA reads TGTGCCAGTAGCTTACAGGGGGGTGCTAACTATGGCTACACCTTC. As protein: CASSLQGGANYGYTF.

V and J are TRBV6-6 and TRBJ1-2, with 8 bases identical to TRBD1. Germline-derived CDR1 and CDR2 are MNHNY and SVGAGI (reference sequence). The J segment lost 0 bases and the V segment lost 7 bases, leaving 7 bases of the junction unmatched. This CDR3 comprises 15 residues. CDR3 loop: CASTPGGLANYGYTF. CDR3 DNA: TGTGCCAGCACCCCAGGGGGCCTAGCTAACTATGGCTACACCTTC.

The chain recombines TRBV11-2 with TRBJ2-7, with D possibly matching TRBD2 (6 bases). V was shortened by 5 bases and J by 2 bases, with 19 bases between the two germline ends. CDR1 and CDR2 from the germline V gene are SGHAT and FQNNGV. This CDR3 has 16 amino acids. The CDR3 DNA sequence: TGTGCCAGCAGCCTTGGAGTCGAGATAGCGGCCTACGAGCAGTACTTC. Amino acid sequence: CASSLGVEIAAYEQYF.

The chain uses TRBV7-2 and TRBJ1-2; 9 bases agree with TRBD1. Germline V gives CDR1 SGHTA, CDR2 FQGNSA. The CDR3 is made up of 15 amino acids. Losses at the gene ends were 5 bases for V and 4 bases for J; bases not matched to a gene: 8. The CDR3 reads CASSKNRGLIYGYTF. The CDR3 bases are TGTGCCAGCAGCAAAAACAGGGGGCTTATCTATGGCTACACCTTC.

V usage is TRBV6-6 and J usage is TRBJ1-5; TRBD1 agrees at 7 bases. The CDR3 is 15 residues long. Germline assignment: CDR1 MNHNY and CDR2 SVGAGI (reference sequence). With 6 bases clipped from V and 3 bases from J, the junction kept 8 bases outside the gene matches. The CDR3, as DNA: TGTGCCAGCAGACTACAGGGGCGCCCCAATCAGCCCCAGCATTTT. Translation: CASRLQGRPNQPQHF.

The chain carries TRBV7-9 and TRBJ2-1, with 9 bases identical to TRBD1. Germline V CDR1 and CDR2: SEHNR, FQNEAQ (reference sequence). With V trimmed by 4 bases and J by 7 bases, 5 bases remained unmatched. This CDR3 has 14 amino acids. In nucleotides, the CDR3 is TGTGCCAGCAGCTCCGACAGGGGGTGGAATGAGCAGTTCTTC. Encoded protein: CASSSDRGWNEQFF.

J is TRBJ1-3 and V is TRBV18; D might be TRBD1 (5 bases). With 2 bases removed from V and 4 bases from J, the gap between germline ends came to 33 bases. Germline assignment: CDR1 KGHSH and CDR2 LQKENI. CDR3 length: 22 amino acids. CDR3 DNA sequence: TGTGCCAGCTCACCATTAGTTTGGGCAGCGGGGCCTCTTAATACCTCCGGAAACACCATATATTTT. Translated: CASSPLVWAAGPLNTSGNTIYF.